This T cell receptor beta chain is from a study of Ad26.COV2.S vaccination and SARS-CoV-2 variants. This table comes from immunoSEQ multiplex PCR, and its TCRdb copy is limited to in-frame clones, with some not included. The data hold approximately 450,000 clones, with 90% observed a single time. Looked up from germline, CDR1 is SGHRS and CDR2 is YFSETQ. V dropped 5 bases and J dropped 0; count of bases not matched to a gene: 8. The CDR3 has 16 amino acids. As to treatment: about 20 received Ad26.COV2.S at low or high dose, single or two shots; roughly five received placebo; per-sample allocation not given. Day 63 after the first injection of vaccine or placebo was the sampling time.

This specimen was peripheral blood, taken in a trial of Ad26.COV2.S vaccine versus placebo. This TCR was recovered from a person aged 18 to 59 who received the Ad26.COV2.S COVID-19 vaccine or a placebo. The V gene is TRBV5-1, the J gene TRBJ1-1; 9 positions match TRBD1. This CDR3 is CASRIQGAGMNTEAFF. The CDR3 DNA sequence: TGCGCCAGCAGAATACAGGGGGCGGGTATGAACACTGAAGCTTTCTTT. Filled out from reference TRBV5-1 and TRBJ1-1, the complete variable domain reads KAGVTQTPRYLIKTRGQQVTLSCSPISGHRSVSWYQQTPGQGLQFLFEYFSETQRNKGNFPGRFSGRQFSNSRSEMNVSTLELGDSALYLCASRIQGAGMNTEAFFGQGTRLTVV.